This TCR beta chain stems from a study of control samples from healthy donors and cancer patients. Per the germline V gene, CDR1 is SGDLS and CDR2 is YYNGEE. The CDR3 length is 14 residues. V was clipped by 0 bases and J by 4 bases, with 10 bases between them. Here immunoSEQ multiplex PCR was the method, and the copy in TCRdb shows in-frame clones only, minus some. Here the sample spans some 150,000 clones, just under 95% being singletons. This clonotype was sampled from a man in his sixties with colorectal cancer. The chain joins TRBV9 to TRBJ1-1; D ambiguous. The sample taken for sequencing was PBMCs. In DNA, the CDR3 is TGTGCCAGCAGCGTAGGACCCGGTGGCACTGAAGCTTTCTTT. It codes for CASSVGPGGTEAFF.